The clone carrying this T cell receptor beta chain was detected ten times or more. Its antigen is as yet unknown. Other DNA sequences in the same sample also yield this CDR3. Germline V CDR1 and CDR2: SGDLS, YYNGEE. V was trimmed by 0 bases and J by 3 bases, leaving 14 bases between them. The CDR3 runs to 16 residues. Produced via immunoSEQ multiplex PCR; TCRdb's table is partial and in-frame only. The table includes 50,000 to 60,000 clones, over 60% detected once. The data are from a study of CD4+ T cells in melanoma. Findings of the study overall: A reported correlation linked neoantigen-specific CD4+ T cells to CD8+, macrophage and B cell function.

The TCR sequence derives from a human donor with melanoma. Sequenced input: tumor tissue. The V gene is TRBV9, the J gene TRBJ2-3; a possible D gene is TRBD2 (6 bases). The CDR3 loop is CASSVGGAGLTDTQYF. The CDR3 DNA sequence: TGTGCCAGCAGCGTAGGCGGGGCGGGTTTAACAGATACGCAGTATTTT.